The rows below give T cell receptor beta chains drawn from one sample of a study of monozygotic twins with inflammatory bowel disease. TCRdb reworked the 5' RACE reads into one entry per CDR3 protein, no DNA. Its table lists some 400,000 distinct CDR3 sequences. Sequencing was done on a sample of blood. The receptors were sampled from a human donor with ulcerative colitis or Crohn's disease, or a healthy co-twin of an affected twin (not recorded which). The CDR3 runs from the conserved cysteine through the conserved F or W.

cdr3_length	v_call	j_call	cdr3_aa
16	TRBV14	TRBJ2-3	CASSQEASLRGDTQYF
14	TRBV27	TRBJ1-1	CASSPGQSNTEAFF
18	TRBV27	TRBJ2-1	CASSLRLAGLVSYNEQFF
14	TRBV6-1	TRBJ1-6	CAIWGTGGGSPLHF
16	TRBV12-3/TRBV12-4	TRBJ2-3	CASSLARRGRTDTQYF
15	TRBV18	TRBJ1-6	CASSPSTGGSSPLHF
16	TRBV5-1	TRBJ2-3	CASSLDGTRGADTQYF
12	TRBV12-3/TRBV12-4	TRBJ2-3	CASSYPPDTQYF
17	TRBV7-2	TRBJ2-1	CASSSAGTVRGHNEQFF
13	TRBV14	TRBJ1-1	CASSQTRGTEAFF
13	TRBV5-5	TRBJ1-5	CASSEGQGGPQHF
16	TRBV20-1	TRBJ2-1	CSAGTSGRAGGNEQFF
13	TRBV6-5	TRBJ2-1	CASSYSGSAEQFF
16	TRBV7-9	TRBJ2-1	CASSLTSGGAFNEQFF
15	TRBV30	TRBJ2-3	CAWSDGYQDTDTQYF
18	TRBV11-1	TRBJ1-1	CASSFPIDRGNMNTEAFF
14	TRBV11-3	TRBJ2-3	CASSTGTSTDTQYF
15	TRBV20-1	TRBJ2-1	CSARGPSGRAGEQFF
18	TRBV3-1	TRBJ2-6	CASSQVFGEGVRANVLTF
14	TRBV28	TRBJ1-1	CASRPGTGRTEAFF
17	TRBV4-3	TRBJ1-6	CASSQDGDSSYNSPLHF
15	TRBV12-3/TRBV12-4	TRBJ2-3	CASSLWGPSTDTQYF
12	TRBV6-6	TRBJ2-2	CASRDSTGELFF
15	TRBV9	TRBJ1-6	CASSVGRTGISPLHF
12	TRBV20-1	TRBJ2-1	CSARGYNNEQFF
16	TRBV4-1	TRBJ2-3	CASSPFGVGAGDTQYF
16	TRBV19	TRBJ2-3	CASSSRTWVPQNTQYF
16	TRBV5-6	TRBJ2-4	CASSSPASYAKNIQYF